A single sample is the source of the 18 T cell receptor beta chains below, sequenced in a study of T cell clonotyping in hematopoietic cell transplantation. Sequencing used immunoSEQ multiplex PCR; TCRdb keeps in-frame clones, though not all of them. This table has over 15,000 clones, about 72% appearing once. As for time point: recipient sample about 28 days before transplant, after cytoreduction. The starting material was peripheral blood mononuclear cells, obtained before stem cell transplant. These receptors were taken from a man aged 55 to 70 with acute myeloid leukemia. Some clones in this sample may be carry-over from other donors' samples.

CDR3 residues: CASSFQGATEAFF. The CDR3 region has the DNA TGTGCCAGCAGTTTCCAGGGGGCAACTGAAGCTTTCTTT. The chain combines TRBV27 with TRBJ1-1; 8 bases are a match to TRBD1. This CDR3 contains 13 residues. The germline gives CDR1 MNHEY, CDR2 SMNVEV (reference sequence). V lost 3 bases, J lost 5 bases, and 2 bases stayed unmatched.

The chain couples TRBV11-3 to TRBJ2-1; D unresolved. The CDR3 consists of 13 residues. Germline values: CDR1 SGHNT, CDR2 YENEEA. V lost 1 base to trimming and J lost 5 bases, with 6 bases between them. The CDR3 region is CASSLAPNNEQFF. The CDR3 coding sequence is TGTGCCAGCAGCTTAGCCCCGAACAATGAGCAGTTCTTC.

The chain recombines TRBV19 with TRBJ1-2; 9 bases are a match to TRBD1. The CDR3 has 14 amino acids. Germline lookup yields CDR1 LNHDA and CDR2 SQIVND (reference sequence). V dropped 3 bases and J dropped 2; count of bases not matched to a gene: 1. CDR3 sequence: CASSMDRGNYGYTF. DNA for the CDR3: TGTGCCAGTAGTATGGACAGGGGAAACTATGGCTACACCTTC.

J is TRBJ1-1 and V is TRBV20-1, with D uncertain. Trimming stripped 6 bases from V and 8 bases from J, with 10 bases between. CDR3 length equals 10 residues. Germline V CDR1 and CDR2: DFQATT, SNEGSKA (reference sequence). This CDR3 is CSATFREAFF. The CDR3 region has the DNA TGCAGTGCGACTTTTAGAGAAGCTTTCTTT.

The rearrangement joins TRBV28 to TRBJ1-2; D perhaps matches TRBD1 (6 bases). From germline, CDR1 is MDHEN and CDR2 SYDVKM. CDR3 length: 17 residues. V gave up 3 bases and J gave up 0 bases, with 17 bases separating them. In DNA form, the CDR3 reads TGTGCCAGCAGTTTGTCTCAGGGGCGACTAACTAACTATGGCTACACCTTC. It is translated as CASSLSQGRLTNYGYTF.

This chain uses TRBV27 with TRBJ2-1; 11 bases agree with TRBD2. The CDR3 is made up of 15 amino acids. CDR1 is MNHEY, CDR2 SMNVEV, per germline (reference sequence). Trimming cost V 2 bases and J 7 bases; bases outside gene matches: 4. CDR3 residues: CASSLAASGGNEQFF. CDR3 nucleotides: TGTGCCAGCAGTTTAGCCGCTAGCGGGGGGAATGAGCAGTTCTTC.

V usage is TRBV11-2 and J usage is TRBJ2-7; TRBD2 aligns across 14 bases. Germline CDR1 and CDR2: SGHAT and FQNNGV. V was clipped by 4 bases and J by 3 bases; unmatched bases: 11. The CDR3 runs to 18 residues. Here the CDR3 reads CASSSDWGLAGVDYEQYF. The CDR3 coding sequence is TGTGCCAGCAGCTCGGACTGGGGACTAGCGGGGGTGGACTACGAGCAGTACTTC. Supplemented by reference TRBV11-2 and TRBJ2-7, the full variable domain reads EAGVAQSPRYKIIEKRQSVAFWCNPISGHATLYWYQQILGQGPKLLIQFQNNGVVDDSQLPKDRFSAERLKGVDSTLKIQPAKLEDSAVYLCASSSDWGLAGVDYEQYFGPGTRLTVT.

This rearrangement joins TRBV10-1 to TRBJ2-7, with a tentative D call TRBD2 (6 bases). This CDR3 comprises 13 residues. CDR1 WNHNN and CDR2 SYGVQD come from the germline V gene (reference sequence). Trimming took 5 bases from V and 5 from J, leaving 13 bases between them. In DNA, the CDR3 is TGCGCCAGCAGTCGGGACTTCGGCGACGAGCAGTACTTC. It encodes CASSRDFGDEQYF.

This rearrangement joins TRBV27 to TRBJ1-5; D is perhaps TRBD1 (5 bases). Germline CDR1 is MNHEY and CDR2 is SMNVEV (reference sequence). The CDR3 has 16 amino acids. V was shortened by 6 bases and J by 6 bases, with 21 bases between the two germline ends. CDR3 residues: CASRSSGSGLTQPQHF. In DNA, the CDR3 is TGTGCCAGCAGATCCTCGGGTTCAGGGTTGACTCAGCCCCAGCATTTT.

The chain employs TRBV5-1 and TRBJ1-2, with D possibly TRBD1 on 5 matching bases. Germline V gene sequence: CDR1 SGHRS, CDR2 YFSETQ. The CDR3 totals 17 residues. V was pared by 3 bases and J by 4 bases, with 22 bases between. The CDR3 coding sequence is TGCGCCAGCAGCTCGCCCCCGGGGGAGGACTTCTCCTATGGCTACACCTTC. Residues: CASSSPPGEDFSYGYTF. Full variable domain (missing parts from reference TRBV5-1 and TRBJ1-2): KAGVTQTPRYLIKTRGQQVTLSCSPISGHRSVSWYQQTPGQGLQFLFEYFSETQRNKGNFPGRFSGRQFSNSRSEMNVSTLELGDSALYLCASSSPPGEDFSYGYTFGSGTRLTVV.

The rearrangement uses TRBV7-2 and TRBJ2-3; D call uncertain. Between the trimmed V and J ends, which lost 1 base and 3 bases, there was a span of 8 bases. The CDR3 spans 14 residues. Germline V gene data show CDR1 as SGHTA and CDR2 as FQGNSA. CDR3 sequence: CASSLGPMTDTQYF. The CDR3, as DNA: TGTGCCAGCAGCTTAGGTCCGATGACAGATACGCAGTATTTT.

The rearrangement links TRBV19 to TRBJ1-1; TRBD1 matches at 10 bases. CDR3 length: 14 residues. CDR1 and CDR2 from the germline V gene are LNHDA and SQIVND (reference sequence). Losses at the gene ends were 8 bases for V and 4 bases for J; bases not matched to a gene: 7. The DNA for the CDR3 is TGTGCCAGTCTGGACAGGGGGACAAGCACTGAAGCTTTCTTT. This codes for CASLDRGTSTEAFF.

The rearrangement uses TRBV7-9 and TRBJ1-1; D uncertain. The CDR3 runs 15 residues. Trimming shortened V by 6 bases and J by 2 bases, and 16 bases separated the two germline ends. Germline CDR1 is SEHNR and CDR2 is FQNEAQ (reference sequence). The CDR3 sequence: CASRPNELSNTEAFF. In DNA, the CDR3 is TGTGCCAGCAGACCAAACGAATTATCAAACACTGAAGCTTTCTTT.

This sequence joins TRBV10-3 and TRBJ2-1; D is unclear. The CDR3 extends over 13 amino acids. Germline CDR1 ENHRY, CDR2 SYGVKD. V dropped 2 bases and J dropped 12 bases, with 14 bases sitting between them. The CDR3 DNA sequence: TGTGCCATCAGTGAGGACCCAAACTGGGGGCAGTTCTTC. Its protein is CAISEDPNWGQFF.

The chain is built from TRBV29-1 and TRBJ1-2; D remains ambiguous. Germline CDR1 SQVTM, CDR2 ANQGSEA. Trimming took off 3 bases at V and 2 bases at J, with 7 bases between the two ends. The CDR3 is 12 residues long. The CDR3 sequence is CSVEGVNYGYTF. CDR3 coding DNA: TGCAGCGTTGAGGGCGTAAACTATGGCTACACCTTC.

V and J are TRBV6-5 and TRBJ2-1; 7 nucleotides align to TRBD1. Trimming removed 2 bases from V and 12 bases from J; junction bases left unmatched: 1. The CDR3 sequence is 11 residues long. From germline, CDR1 is MNHEY and CDR2 SVGAGI. The CDR3 sequence: CASSYDRVQFF. The CDR3 bases are TGTGCCAGCAGTTACGACAGGGTGCAGTTCTTC.

The chain uses TRBV2 and TRBJ1-5; no definite D call. The CDR3 covers 14 residues. Germline-derived CDR1 and CDR2 are SNHLY and FYNNEI. V was pared by 6 bases and J by 0 bases, with 9 bases between. The CDR3 loop reads CASRLLYSNQPQHF. The CDR3 DNA reads TGTGCCAGCAGACTATTATATAGCAATCAGCCCCAGCATTTT.

This clone was counted a few times. The V call is TRBV19, the J call TRBJ1-1, with a tentative D call TRBD1 (5 bases). Germline CDR1 is LNHDA and CDR2 is SQIVND (reference sequence). The CDR3 has 12 residues. The ends were cut back, 11 bases at V and 4 bases at J, with 14 bases in the middle. This chain's CDR3 is CAAATGGTEAFF. In nucleotides, the CDR3 is TGTGCCGCCGCCACGGGGGGCACTGAAGCTTTCTTT.